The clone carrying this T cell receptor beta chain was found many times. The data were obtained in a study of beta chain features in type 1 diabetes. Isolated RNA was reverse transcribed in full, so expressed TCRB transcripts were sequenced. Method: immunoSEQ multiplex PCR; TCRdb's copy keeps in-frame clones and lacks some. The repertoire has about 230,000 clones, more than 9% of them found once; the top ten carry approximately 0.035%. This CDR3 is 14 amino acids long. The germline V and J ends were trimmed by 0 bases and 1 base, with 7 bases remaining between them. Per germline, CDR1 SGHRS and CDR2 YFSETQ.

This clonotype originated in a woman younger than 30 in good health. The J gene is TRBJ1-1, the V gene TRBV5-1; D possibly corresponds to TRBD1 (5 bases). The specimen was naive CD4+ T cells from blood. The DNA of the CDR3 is TGCGCCAGCAGCTTGGACAGGACGAACACTGAAGCTTTCTTT. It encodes CASSLDRTNTEAFF.